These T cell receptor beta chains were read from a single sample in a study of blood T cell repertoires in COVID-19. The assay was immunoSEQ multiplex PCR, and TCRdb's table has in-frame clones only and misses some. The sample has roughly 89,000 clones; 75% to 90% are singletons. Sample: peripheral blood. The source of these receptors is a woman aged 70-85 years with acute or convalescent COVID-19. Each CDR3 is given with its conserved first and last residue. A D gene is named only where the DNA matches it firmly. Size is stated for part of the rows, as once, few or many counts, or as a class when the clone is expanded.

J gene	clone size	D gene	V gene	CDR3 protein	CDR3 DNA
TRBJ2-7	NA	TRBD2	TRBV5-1	CASSPGLAGGWVYEQYF	TGCGCCAGCAGCCCGGGACTAGCGGGGGGATGGGTCTACGAGCAGTACTTC
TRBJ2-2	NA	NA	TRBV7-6	CASSANGGGLGELFF	TGTGCCAGCAGCGCCAACGGAGGGGGCTTGGGGGAGCTGTTTTTT
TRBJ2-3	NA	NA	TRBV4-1	CASSLSGGADTDTQYF	TGCGCCAGCAGCCTCTCTGGAGGGGCCGACACAGATACGCAGTATTTT
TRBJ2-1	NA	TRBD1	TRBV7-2	CASRGSRDRSSYNEQFF	TGTGCCAGCAGGGGTTCGAGGGACAGAAGCTCCTACAATGAGCAGTTCTTC
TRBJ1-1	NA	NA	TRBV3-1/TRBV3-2	CASSKGRGDTEAFF	TGTGCCAGCAGCAAGGGGAGGGGGGACACTGAAGCTTTCTTT
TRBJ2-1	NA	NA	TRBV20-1	CSASDYRATWGGANEQFF	TGCAGTGCTAGTGATTATAGGGCAACTTGGGGGGGGGCCAATGAGCAGTTCTTC
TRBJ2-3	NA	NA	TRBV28	CASSLTGISTDTQYF	TGTGCCAGCAGTTTAACAGGGATTAGCACAGATACGCAGTATTTT
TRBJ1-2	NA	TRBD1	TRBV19	CASSIASGQFGYTF	TGTGCCAGTAGTATAGCCTCGGGACAGTTTGGCTACACCTTC
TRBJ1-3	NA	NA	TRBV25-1	CASSERGGNTIYF	TGTGCCAGCAGTGAGAGGGGGGGAAACACCATATATTTT
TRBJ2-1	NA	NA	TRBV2	CASGTFYNEQFF	TGTGCCAGCGGGACATTCTACAATGAGCAGTTCTTC
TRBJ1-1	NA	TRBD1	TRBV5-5	CASSLTGVDTEAFF	TGTGCCAGCAGCTTGACAGGGGTTGACACTGAAGCTTTCTTT
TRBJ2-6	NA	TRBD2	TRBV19	CASSPRGAGANVLTF	TGTGCCAGTAGTCCCCGGGGGGCTGGGGCCAACGTCCTGACTTTC
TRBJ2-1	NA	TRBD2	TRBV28	CASSVLAGGYYNEQFF	TGTGCCAGCAGCGTTCTAGCGGGAGGATACTACAATGAGCAGTTCTTC
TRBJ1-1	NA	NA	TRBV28	CASTPVWNTEAFF	TGTGCCAGCACCCCCGTATGGAACACTGAAGCTTTCTTT
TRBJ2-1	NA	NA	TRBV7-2	CASSSGVGEQFF	TGTGCCAGCAGCTCCGGGGTAGGTGAGCAGTTCTTC
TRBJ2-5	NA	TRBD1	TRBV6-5	CASSGTGFRETQYF	TGTGCCAGCAGCGGGACAGGTTTTCGAGAGACCCAGTACTTC
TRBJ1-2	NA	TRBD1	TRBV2	CASIGDSQVLGYTF	TGTGCCAGCATTGGGGACAGCCAAGTTCTTGGCTACACCTTC
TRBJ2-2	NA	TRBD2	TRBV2	CASSEVGGANTGELFF	TGTGCCAGCAGTGAAGTTGGGGGGGCGAACACCGGGGAGCTGTTTTTT
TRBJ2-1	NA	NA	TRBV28	CASSPWRSSSYNEQFF	TGTGCCAGCAGTCCGTGGCGGTCTAGCTCCTACAATGAGCAGTTCTTC
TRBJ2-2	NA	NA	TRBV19	CASSIDPTGPTTGELFF	TGTGCCAGTAGTATAGATCCGACAGGACCCACTACCGGGGAGCTGTTTTTT
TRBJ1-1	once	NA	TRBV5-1	CASSLGGRPNTEAFF	TGCGCCAGCAGCTTGGGCGGCAGACCTAACACTGAAGCTTTCTTT
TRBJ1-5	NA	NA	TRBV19	CASSPPGRVPQHF	TGTGCCAGTAGCCCCCCCGGCCGGGTGCCCCAGCATTTT
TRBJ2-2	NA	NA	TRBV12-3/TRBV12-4	CASKQRDGELFF	TGTGCCAGCAAACAGAGGGACGGGGAGCTGTTTTTT
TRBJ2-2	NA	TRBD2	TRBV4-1	CASSQPAGAGPVGELFF	TGCGCCAGCAGCCAACCAGCGGGAGCGGGCCCGGTTGGGGAGCTGTTTTTT
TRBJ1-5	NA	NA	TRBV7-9	CASSRDSYEPQHF	TGTGCCAGCAGCCGAGACAGTTATGAGCCCCAGCATTTT
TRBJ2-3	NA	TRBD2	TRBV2	CASNRRPSGTSNWATDTQYF	TGTGCCAGCAACAGGCGGCCATCCGGGACTAGCAACTGGGCCACAGATACGCAGTATTTT
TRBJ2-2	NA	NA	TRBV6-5	CASSRNTGELFF	TGTGCCAGCAGCCGGAACACCGGGGAGCTGTTTTTT
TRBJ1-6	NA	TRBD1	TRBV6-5	CASKEGARNSPLHF	TGTGCCAGCAAAGAGGGGGCTAGGAATTCACCCCTCCACTTT
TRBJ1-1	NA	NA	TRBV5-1	CASSLDAGRRNTEAFF	TGCGCCAGCAGCTTGGACGCAGGTCGGCGCAACACTGAAGCTTTCTTT
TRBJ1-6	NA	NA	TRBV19	CASSRLTSSPLHF	TGTGCCAGTAGTCGGCTGACTAGTTCACCCCTCCACTTT
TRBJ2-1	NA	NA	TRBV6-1	CASSEALGSWSREQFF	TGTGCCAGCAGTGAAGCGCTGGGGAGTTGGAGTAGGGAGCAGTTCTTC
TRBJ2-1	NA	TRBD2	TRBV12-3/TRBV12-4	CASSHSGRVF	TGTGCCAGCAGTCATAGCGGGAGGGTCTTC
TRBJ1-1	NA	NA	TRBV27	CASSLKGVGANTEAFF	TGTGCCAGCAGTTTAAAGGGGGTAGGGGCCAACACTGAAGCTTTCTTT
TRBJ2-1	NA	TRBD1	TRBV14	CASSPGTGDYNEQFF	TGTGCCAGCAGTCCCGGGACAGGGGACTACAATGAGCAGTTCTTC
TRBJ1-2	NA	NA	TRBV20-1	CSASLQGNYGYTF	TGCAGTGCTAGTCTTCAGGGGAACTATGGCTACACCTTC
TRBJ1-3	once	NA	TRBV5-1	CASSLAGSGNTIYF	TGCGCCAGCAGCCTCGCAGGCTCTGGAAACACCATATATTTT
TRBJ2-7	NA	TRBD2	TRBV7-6	CASSLVPGGELAGGEQYF	TGTGCCAGCAGCTTAGTTCCAGGGGGCGAGTTAGCGGGAGGCGAGCAGTACTTC
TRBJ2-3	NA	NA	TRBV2	CASSVTSPSTDTQYF	TGTGCCAGCAGTGTGACATCCCCTAGCACAGATACGCAGTATTTT
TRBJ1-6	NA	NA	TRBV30	CAWGKMASPLHF	TGTGCCTGGGGGAAAATGGCTTCACCCCTCCACTTT
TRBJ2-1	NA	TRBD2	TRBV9	CASSVGLAGGYNEQFF	TGTGCCAGCAGCGTAGGTCTAGCGGGAGGGTACAATGAGCAGTTCTTC
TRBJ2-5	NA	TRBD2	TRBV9	CASSRAGEETQYF	TGTGCCAGCTCCCGGGCGGGGGAAGAGACCCAGTACTTC
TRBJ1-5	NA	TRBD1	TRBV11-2	CASSLGQGPNQPQHF	TGTGCCAGCAGCTTGGGACAGGGGCCCAATCAGCCCCAGCATTTT
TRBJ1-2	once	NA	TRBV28	CASRGYGYTF	TGTGCCAGCCGGGGCTATGGCTACACCTTC
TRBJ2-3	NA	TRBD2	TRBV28	CASRVAGGSSDTQYF	TGTGCCAGCAGAGTAGCGGGGGGGAGCTCAGATACGCAGTATTTT
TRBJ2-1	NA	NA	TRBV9	CASSATLSSYNEQFF	TGTGCCAGCAGCGCCACTTTGAGCTCCTACAATGAGCAGTTCTTC
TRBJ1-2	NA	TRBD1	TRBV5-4	CASSEGTGGRGYTF	TGTGCCAGCAGCGAAGGGACAGGGGGACGAGGCTACACCTTC
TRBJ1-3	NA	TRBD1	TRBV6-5	CASSRDRGSGNTIYF	TGTGCCAGCAGTCGGGACAGGGGCTCTGGAAACACCATATATTTT
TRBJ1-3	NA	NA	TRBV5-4	CASSLAGPSSGNTIYF	TGTGCCAGCAGCTTGGCAGGGCCGAGCTCTGGAAACACCATATATTTT
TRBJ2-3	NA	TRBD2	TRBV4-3	CASSQAGGGQYF	TGCGCCAGCAGCCAAGCTGGCGGGGGGCAGTATTTT
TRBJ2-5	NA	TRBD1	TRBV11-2	CASSLETGGLQETQYF	TGTGCCAGCAGCTTAGAGACAGGGGGCCTTCAAGAGACCCAGTACTTC
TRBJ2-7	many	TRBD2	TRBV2	CASSVGTSGRAEQYF	TGTGCCAGCAGTGTTGGGACTAGCGGGAGGGCCGAGCAGTACTTC
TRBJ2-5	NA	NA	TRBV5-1	CASSLGGLSAEETQYF	TGCGCCAGCAGCTTGGGGGGCCTCTCTGCGGAAGAGACCCAGTACTTC
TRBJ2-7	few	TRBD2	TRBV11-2	CASSLEALSGGPLSYEQYF	TGTGCCAGCAGCTTAGAGGCTCTTAGCGGGGGGCCTCTTTCCTACGAGCAGTACTTC
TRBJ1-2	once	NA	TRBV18	CASSPGSDYGYTF	TGTGCCAGCTCACCAGGCTCAGACTATGGCTACACCTTC
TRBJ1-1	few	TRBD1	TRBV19	CASSVGTGVRTEAFF	TGTGCCAGTTCAGTGGGGACAGGGGTTCGGACTGAAGCTTTCTTT
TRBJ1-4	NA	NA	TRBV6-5	CASADSDRGEEKLFF	TGTGCCAGCGCTGATTCGGACAGAGGGGAGGAAAAACTGTTTTTT
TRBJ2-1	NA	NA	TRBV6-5	CASSRDPTSHNEQFF	TGTGCCAGCAGTCGAGACCCCACTAGCCACAATGAGCAGTTCTTC
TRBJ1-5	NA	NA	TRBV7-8	CASSRGGFGQPQHF	TGTGCCAGCAGCCGGGGAGGGTTTGGACAGCCCCAGCATTTT
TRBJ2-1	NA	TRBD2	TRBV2	CASSPGGARNEQFF	TGTGCCAGCAGCCCCGGGGGGGCGCGCAATGAGCAGTTCTTC